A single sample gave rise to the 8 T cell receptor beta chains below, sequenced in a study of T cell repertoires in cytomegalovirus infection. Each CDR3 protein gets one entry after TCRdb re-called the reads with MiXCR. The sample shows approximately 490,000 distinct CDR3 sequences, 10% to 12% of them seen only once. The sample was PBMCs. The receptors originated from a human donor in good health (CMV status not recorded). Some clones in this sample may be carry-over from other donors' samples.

The chain's CDR3 is CASRSSASSYEQYF. CDR3 DNA: TGTGCCAGCAGGTCTAGCGCGAGCTCCTACGAGCAGTACTTC. The chain couples TRBV2 to TRBJ2-7; perhaps TRBD2 as D (6 bases). The V end lost 6 bases, the J end lost 0 bases, and 12 bases lay between the germline ends. The V gene's germline CDR1 is SNHLY and CDR2 FYNNEI. This CDR3 is built from 14 residues.

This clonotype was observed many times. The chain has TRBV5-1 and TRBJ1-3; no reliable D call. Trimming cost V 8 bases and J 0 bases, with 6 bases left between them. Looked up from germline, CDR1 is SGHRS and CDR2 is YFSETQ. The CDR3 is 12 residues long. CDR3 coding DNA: TGCGCCAGTAAGGACTCTGGAAACACCATATATTTT. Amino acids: CASKDSGNTIYF.

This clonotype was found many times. The CDR3: CASHLPGHTQYF. CDR3 coding DNA: TGTGCCAGCCACCTCCCCGGGCATACGCAGTATTTT. The genes are TRBV12-3 or TRBV12-4 and TRBJ2-3; D unclear. Trimming cost V 8 bases and J 7 bases, with 13 bases left between them. The CDR3 spans 12 residues.

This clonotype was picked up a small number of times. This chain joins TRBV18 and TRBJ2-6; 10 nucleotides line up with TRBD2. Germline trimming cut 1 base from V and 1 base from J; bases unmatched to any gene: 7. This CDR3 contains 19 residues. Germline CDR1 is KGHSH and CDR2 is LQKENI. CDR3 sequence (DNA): TGTGCCAGCTCACCACTCGAGGTAGCGGGAGGATCTGGGGCCAACGTCCTGACTTTC. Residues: CASSPLEVAGGSGANVLTF.

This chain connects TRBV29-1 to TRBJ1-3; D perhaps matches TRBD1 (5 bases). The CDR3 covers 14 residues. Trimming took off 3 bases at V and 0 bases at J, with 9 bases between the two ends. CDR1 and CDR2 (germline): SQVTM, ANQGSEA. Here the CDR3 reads CSVESGSSGNTIYF. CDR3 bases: TGCAGCGTTGAGTCAGGGAGCTCTGGAAACACCATATATTTT. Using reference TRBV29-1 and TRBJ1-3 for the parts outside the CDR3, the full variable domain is SAVISQKPSRDICQRGTSLTIQCQVDSQVTMMFWYRQQPGQSLTLIATANQGSEATYESGFVIDKFPISRPNLTFSTLTVSNMSPEDSSIYLCSVESGSSGNTIYFGEGSWLTVV.

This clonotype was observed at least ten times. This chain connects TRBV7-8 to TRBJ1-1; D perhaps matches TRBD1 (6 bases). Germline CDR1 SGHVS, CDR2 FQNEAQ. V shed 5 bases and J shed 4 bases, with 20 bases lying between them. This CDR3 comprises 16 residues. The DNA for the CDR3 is TGTGCCAGCAGCCCCCGGGGGGACACGAGACGCACTGAAGCTTTCTTT. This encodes CASSPRGDTRRTEAFF.

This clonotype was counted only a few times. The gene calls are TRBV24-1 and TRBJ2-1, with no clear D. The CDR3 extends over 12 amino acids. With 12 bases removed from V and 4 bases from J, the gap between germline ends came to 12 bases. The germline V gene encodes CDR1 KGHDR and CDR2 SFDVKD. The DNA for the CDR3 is TGTGCCCCCCAAGGGATTTACAATGAGCAGTTCTTC. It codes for CAPQGIYNEQFF.

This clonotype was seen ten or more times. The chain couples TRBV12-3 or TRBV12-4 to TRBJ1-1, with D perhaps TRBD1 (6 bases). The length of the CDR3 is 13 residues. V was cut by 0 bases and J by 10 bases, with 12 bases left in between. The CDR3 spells CASSLARGVGAFF. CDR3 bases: TGTGCCAGCAGTTTAGCGAGGGGGGTCGGAGCTTTCTTT.